This T cell receptor (beta chain) was captured in a study of T cell responses to AZD1222 COVID-19 vaccine. Study findings and constraints: Spike-spanning, vaccine-associated CD4 TCRs were dominant at 160-218 and 743-854. Clonal diversity may have been underestimated, and the donors were mostly white British, with more females than males. It was only six AZD1222 recipients who were seropositive at baseline. Every sample of the repertoires postdated the peak T cell response.

Sequencing was performed with immunoSEQ multiplex PCR; in TCRdb, only in-frame clones are kept and a portion is missing. The sample carries approximately 68,000 clones, more than 70% recorded once. Germline V gives CDR1 SGHTA, CDR2 FQGNSA. CDR3 size: 16 residues. The trim removed 5 bases at V and 8 bases at J, leaving 15 bases unmatched. This clone appeared once. The antigen is unknown. The chain couples TRBV7-2 to TRBJ2-3; 8 nucleotides agree with TRBD1. The TCR sequence derives from an adult who received the MenACWY meningococcal vaccine as a control. This specimen consisted of peripheral blood, obtained 28 days after the second dose of the MenACWY control vaccine. The CDR3 reads CASSPKGTGGFGTQYF. The DNA of the CDR3 is TGTGCCAGCAGCCCAAAGGGGACAGGCGGTTTCGGTACGCAGTATTTT.